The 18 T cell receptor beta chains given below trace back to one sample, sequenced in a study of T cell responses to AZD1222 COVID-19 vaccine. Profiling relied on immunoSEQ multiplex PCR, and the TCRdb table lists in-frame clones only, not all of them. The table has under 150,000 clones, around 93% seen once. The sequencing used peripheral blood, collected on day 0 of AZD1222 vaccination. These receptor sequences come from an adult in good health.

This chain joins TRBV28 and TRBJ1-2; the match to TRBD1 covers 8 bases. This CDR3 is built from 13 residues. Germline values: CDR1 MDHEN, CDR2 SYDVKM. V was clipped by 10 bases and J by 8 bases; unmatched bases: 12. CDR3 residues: CATPLHRGGGYTF. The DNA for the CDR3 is TGTGCCACCCCTCTCCACAGGGGGGGCGGCTACACCTTC.

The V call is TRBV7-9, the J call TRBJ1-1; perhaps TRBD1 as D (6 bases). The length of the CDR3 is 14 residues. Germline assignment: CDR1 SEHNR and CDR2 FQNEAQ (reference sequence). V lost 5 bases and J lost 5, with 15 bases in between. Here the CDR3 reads CASSAHGGHTEAFF. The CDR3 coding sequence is TGTGCCAGCAGCGCCCACGGGGGGCATACTGAAGCTTTCTTT.

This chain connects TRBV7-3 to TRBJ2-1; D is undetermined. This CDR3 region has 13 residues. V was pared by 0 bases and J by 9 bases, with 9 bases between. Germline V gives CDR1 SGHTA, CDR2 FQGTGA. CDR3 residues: CASSLTSRGEQFF. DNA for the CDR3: TGTGCCAGCAGCTTAACGTCTAGAGGTGAGCAGTTCTTC. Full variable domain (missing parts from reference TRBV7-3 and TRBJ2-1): GAGVSQTPSNKVTEKGKYVELRCDPISGHTALYWYRQSLGQGPEFLIYFQGTGAADDSGLPNDRFFAVRPEGSVSTLKIQRTERGDSAVYLCASSLTSRGEQFFGPGTRLTVL.

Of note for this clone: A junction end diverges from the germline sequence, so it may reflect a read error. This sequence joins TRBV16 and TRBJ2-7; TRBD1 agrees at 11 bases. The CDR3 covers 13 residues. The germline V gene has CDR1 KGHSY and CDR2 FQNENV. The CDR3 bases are TGTGCCAGCAGCCAATCGGAGGACAGGGGGCAGCTTTTC. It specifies CASSQSEDRGQLF.

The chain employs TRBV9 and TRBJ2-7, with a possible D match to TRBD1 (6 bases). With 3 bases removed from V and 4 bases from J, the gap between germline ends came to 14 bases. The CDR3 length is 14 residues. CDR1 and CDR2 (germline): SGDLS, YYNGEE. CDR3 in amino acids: CASSAGVGAYEQYF. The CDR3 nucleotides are TGTGCCAGCAGCGCAGGGGTAGGGGCATACGAGCAGTACTTC.

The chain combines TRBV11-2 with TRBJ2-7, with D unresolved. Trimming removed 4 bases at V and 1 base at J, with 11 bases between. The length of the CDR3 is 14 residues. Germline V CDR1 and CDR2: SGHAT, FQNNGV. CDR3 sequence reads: CASSSLSSSYEQYF. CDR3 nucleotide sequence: TGTGCCAGCAGCTCCTTGTCTAGTTCCTACGAGCAGTACTTC.

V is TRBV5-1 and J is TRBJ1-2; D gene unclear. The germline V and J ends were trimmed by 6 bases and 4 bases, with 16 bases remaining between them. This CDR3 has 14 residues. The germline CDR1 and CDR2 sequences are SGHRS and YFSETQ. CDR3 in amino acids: CASKGTINPYGYTF. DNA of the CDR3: TGCGCCAGCAAAGGTACCATAAACCCCTATGGCTACACCTTC.

The CDR3 DNA follows: TGTGCCAGCAGCTTAGGCCGGGAAGCTTTCTTT. Its translation is CASSLGREAFF. The chain links TRBV7-9 to TRBJ1-1; D is unresolved. With 1 base removed from V and 8 bases from J, the gap between germline ends came to 5 bases. CDR1 and CDR2 (germline): SEHNR, FQNEAQ (reference sequence). The CDR3 is 11 residues long.

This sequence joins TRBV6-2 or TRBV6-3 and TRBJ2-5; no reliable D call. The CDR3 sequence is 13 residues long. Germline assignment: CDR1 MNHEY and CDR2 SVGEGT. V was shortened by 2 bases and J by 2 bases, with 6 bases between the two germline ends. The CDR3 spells CASSYKRQETQYF. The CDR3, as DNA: TGTGCCAGCAGTTACAAAAGGCAAGAGACCCAGTACTTC.

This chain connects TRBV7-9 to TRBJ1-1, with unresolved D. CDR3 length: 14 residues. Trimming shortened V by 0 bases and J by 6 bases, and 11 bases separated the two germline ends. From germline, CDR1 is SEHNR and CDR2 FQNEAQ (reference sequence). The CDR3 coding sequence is TGTGCCAGCAGCTTAGCGGACCTTCGGTCTGAAGCTTTCTTT. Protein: CASSLADLRSEAFF.

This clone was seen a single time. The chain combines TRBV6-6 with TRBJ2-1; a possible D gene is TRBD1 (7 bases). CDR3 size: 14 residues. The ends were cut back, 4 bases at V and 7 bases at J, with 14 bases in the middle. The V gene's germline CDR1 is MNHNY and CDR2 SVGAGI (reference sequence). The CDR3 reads CASSFGSGGNEQFF. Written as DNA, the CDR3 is TGTGCCAGCAGTTTTGGGTCAGGGGGGAATGAGCAGTTCTTC.

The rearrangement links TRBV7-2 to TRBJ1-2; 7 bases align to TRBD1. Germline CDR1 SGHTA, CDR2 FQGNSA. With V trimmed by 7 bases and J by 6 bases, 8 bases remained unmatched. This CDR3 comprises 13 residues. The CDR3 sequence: CASNDQTGNGYTF. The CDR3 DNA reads TGTGCCAGCAACGACCAGACAGGGAATGGCTACACCTTC.

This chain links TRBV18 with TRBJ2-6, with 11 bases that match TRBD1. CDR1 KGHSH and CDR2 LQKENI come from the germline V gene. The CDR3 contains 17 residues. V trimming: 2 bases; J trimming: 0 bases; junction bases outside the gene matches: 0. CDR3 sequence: CASSPGTGGSGANVLTF. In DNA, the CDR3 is TGTGCCAGCTCACCAGGGACAGGGGGCTCTGGGGCCAACGTCCTGACTTTC.

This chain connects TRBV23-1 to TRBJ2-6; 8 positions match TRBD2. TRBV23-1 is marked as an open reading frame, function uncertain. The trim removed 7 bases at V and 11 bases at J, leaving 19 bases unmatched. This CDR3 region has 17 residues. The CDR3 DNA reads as TGCGCCAGCAAAATCGGGAGGGTACGGACCTCCGAAGACGTCCTGACTTTC. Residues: CASKIGRVRTSEDVLTF.

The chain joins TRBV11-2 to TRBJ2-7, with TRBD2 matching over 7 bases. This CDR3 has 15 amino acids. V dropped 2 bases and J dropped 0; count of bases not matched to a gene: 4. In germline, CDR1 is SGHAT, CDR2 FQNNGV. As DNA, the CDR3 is TGTGCCAGCAGCTTACAGGGAGGGGCCTCCTACGAGCAGTACTTC. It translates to CASSLQGGASYEQYF. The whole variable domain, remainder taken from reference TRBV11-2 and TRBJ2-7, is EAGVAQSPRYKIIEKRQSVAFWCNPISGHATLYWYQQILGQGPKLLIQFQNNGVVDDSQLPKDRFSAERLKGVDSTLKIQPAKLEDSAVYLCASSLQGGASYEQYFGPGTRLTVT.

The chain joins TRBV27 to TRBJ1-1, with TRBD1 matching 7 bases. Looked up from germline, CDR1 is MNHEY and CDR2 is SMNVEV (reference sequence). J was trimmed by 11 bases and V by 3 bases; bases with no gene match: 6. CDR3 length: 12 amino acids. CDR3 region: CASSFRGQKAFF. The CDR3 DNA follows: TGTGCCAGCAGTTTCAGGGGACAGAAGGCTTTCTTT.

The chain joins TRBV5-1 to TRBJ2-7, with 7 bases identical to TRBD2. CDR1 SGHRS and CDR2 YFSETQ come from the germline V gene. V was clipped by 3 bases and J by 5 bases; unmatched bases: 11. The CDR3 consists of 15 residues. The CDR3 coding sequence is TGCGCCAGCAGCTATTCTGGACTAGAGTTCCACGAGCAGTACTTC. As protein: CASSYSGLEFHEQYF.

This CDR3 is CASSVDGGERDTQYF. CDR3 in DNA: TGTGCCAGCAGCGTTGACGGCGGGGAAAGAGATACGCAGTATTTT. This chain links TRBV9 with TRBJ2-3; maybe TRBD2 (6 bases). CDR1 and CDR2 from the germline V gene are SGDLS and YYNGEE. This CDR3 has 15 residues. Trimming cost V 2 bases and J 5 bases, with 15 bases left between them.